The sequence of this T cell receptor (beta chain) was determined in a study of shared clonotypes between healthy human individuals. In the study overall: Donors were a couple of women and three men aged 18 to 49.

Assay: immunoSEQ multiplex PCR; the TCRdb copy retains only in-frame clones and omits some. The data show about 2.3 million clones, with 85% to 95% seen just once and 0.37% held by the top ten. Germline CDR1 and CDR2: MNHNY and SVGAGI (reference sequence). The CDR3 has 13 residues. Trimming left V 6 bases short and J 4 bases short, with 10 bases between. This receptor was taken from a man between 18 and 35 years old in good health. Some clones in this sample may be carry-over from other donors' samples. J is TRBJ1-5 and V is TRBV6-6; D not certain. The source material was naive CD4+ T cells from PBMCs. Subset here: CD45RA+ positively selected. Here the CDR3 DNA reads TGTGCCAGCAGCCAAGCGGGGAATCAGCCCCAGCATTTT. Translating it yields CASSQAGNQPQHF.